Here is one TCR beta chain with its context. Its antigen remains unknown. TCRdb reprocessed the 5' RACE reads and reports one entry per CDR3 protein, with no DNA. The sample data list more than 120,000 distinct CDR3 sequences. This sample is drawn from a study of T cells expressing NK-cell markers. Overall study context: It was from sorted CD3+CD56+NKG2C+, CD3+CD56+NKG2C- and CD3+CD56-NKG2C+ T cells that TCR beta repertoires came.

This CDR3 comprises 15 residues. Notes on the study in general: Top CD8+ clonotypes included the dominant CD3+CD56+NKG2C+ clonotypes in six donors.

The chain links TRBV12-3 or TRBV12-4 to TRBJ2-1; TCRdb outputs TRBD2, but without DNA this stays unchecked. Sequenced: blood T cells: a sorted CD56 or NKG2C T cell subset, CD4+ or CD8+ T cells, or bulk PBMC T cells (not recorded which). The sequence was collected from a man between 18 and 35 years old in good health. This CDR3 is CASRDSGSIRNEQIF.